The 6 T cell receptor beta chains listed next were all sequenced from one sample in a study of T cell responses to AZD1222 COVID-19 vaccine. Assay used: immunoSEQ multiplex PCR; TCRdb lists only in-frame clones, some missing. The sample contains over 150,000 clones, approximately 88% of which appear only once. The sequencing used peripheral blood, collected 28 days after the second AZD1222 dose. These receptors originate from an adult who received the AZD1222 COVID-19 vaccine.

The CDR3 region has the DNA TGTGCCAGCAGTGATACAGGAGCCCTCCGCTCCTACGAGCAGTACTTC. Amino acid sequence: CASSDTGALRSYEQYF. The chain links TRBV6-1 to TRBJ2-7; possible D gene TRBD1, 5 bases. The V gene's germline CDR1 is MNHNS and CDR2 SASEGT. The V gene lost 3 bases and the J gene lost 0 bases, with 15 bases spanning the gap. The CDR3 runs 16 residues.

The chain has TRBV10-3 and TRBJ1-2, with 7 nucleotides matching TRBD1. Losses at the gene ends were 6 bases for V and 5 bases for J; bases not matched to a gene: 9. Per the germline V gene, CDR1 is ENHRY and CDR2 is SYGVKD. The CDR3 length is 14 residues. The DNA of the CDR3 is TGTGCCATCAGCCTAGGACAGGATTCTTATGGCTACACCTTC. This codes for CAISLGQDSYGYTF.

V gene TRBV4-2 combines with J gene TRBJ1-6; D uncertain. The CDR3 consists of 17 residues. V was shortened by 0 bases and J by 0 bases, with 9 bases between the two germline ends. Germline V gene lookup returns CDR1 LGHNA and CDR2 YNFKEQ. The CDR3 bases are TGTGCCAGCAGCCAAGAGAGGGTCAGCTCCTATAATTCACCCCTCCACTTT. This sequence encodes CASSQERVSSYNSPLHF.

In its sample, this clone was seen once. The chain has TRBV18 and TRBJ2-7, with 8 nucleotides matching TRBD1. After removal of 4 bases from V and 2 bases from J, the junction contained 10 bases not matched to a gene. The CDR3 contains 16 residues. Germline lookup yields CDR1 KGHSH and CDR2 LQKENI. In DNA, the CDR3 is TGTGCCAGCTCACAAGGGGATCAGGGGGCCCCCTACGAGCAGTACTTC. Protein: CASSQGDQGAPYEQYF. Full variable domain (rest looked up from reference TRBV18 and TRBJ2-7): NAGVMQNPRHLVRRRGQEARLRCSPMKGHSHVYWYRQLPEEGLKFMVYLQKENIIDESGMPKERFSAEFPKEGPSILRIQQVVRGDSAAYFCASSQGDQGAPYEQYFGPGTRLTVT.

The rearrangement links TRBV9 to TRBJ1-4; 7 positions agree with TRBD1. The CDR3 sequence is 15 residues long. With V trimmed by 3 bases and J by 0 bases, 2 bases remained unmatched. Germline-derived CDR1 and CDR2 are SGDLS and YYNGEE. CDR3 nucleotide sequence: TGTGCCAGCAGCGCCGGGACAGCAACTAATGAAAAACTGTTTTTT. It specifies CASSAGTATNEKLFF.

This chain connects TRBV4-3 to TRBJ2-5; 8 positions agree with TRBD2. With 2 bases clipped from V and 5 bases from J, the junction kept 7 bases outside the gene matches. The CDR3 has 15 residues. CDR1 LGHNA and CDR2 YSLEER come from the germline V gene. CDR3 sequence: CASSQRGSGAETQYF. Written as DNA, the CDR3 is TGCGCCAGCAGCCAAAGGGGTAGCGGGGCTGAGACCCAGTACTTC.